This T cell receptor beta chain stems from a study of T-cell memory formation after mild COVID-19. This clonotype was seen a handful of times. Antigen specificity is unknown. Barcoded TCR alpha and TCR beta cDNA libraries with UMIs came from 5'RACE using constant-segment primers. TCRdb re-analysed the 5' RACE reads in MiXCR, keeping a single row per CDR3 protein. The sample lists under 400,000 distinct CDR3 sequences; 21% were seen once. The study, taken as a whole, reports: Pre-infection memory harbored some responding clones, suggesting cross-reactive memory joined. Still unconfirmed is whether the second-wave clones peaking on day 37 recognized SARS-CoV-2.

The sequence came from an adult woman who had mild COVID-19 (a few samples of this study predate the infection). Cell type and time point are not known. Sequenced input: PBMCs or a T cell subset sorted from them (not recorded which).

Here the CDR3 DNA reads TGCGCCAGCAGCGATTCAGTAAGGTTCCAAGCTGAAAAACTGTTTTTT. Encoded protein: CASSDSVRFQAEKLFF. The V call is TRBV5-1, the J call TRBJ1-4, with unresolved D. The V gene lost 4 bases and the J gene lost 7 bases, with 20 bases spanning the gap. This CDR3 spans 16 amino acids. Germline-derived CDR1 and CDR2 are SGHRS and YFSETQ.